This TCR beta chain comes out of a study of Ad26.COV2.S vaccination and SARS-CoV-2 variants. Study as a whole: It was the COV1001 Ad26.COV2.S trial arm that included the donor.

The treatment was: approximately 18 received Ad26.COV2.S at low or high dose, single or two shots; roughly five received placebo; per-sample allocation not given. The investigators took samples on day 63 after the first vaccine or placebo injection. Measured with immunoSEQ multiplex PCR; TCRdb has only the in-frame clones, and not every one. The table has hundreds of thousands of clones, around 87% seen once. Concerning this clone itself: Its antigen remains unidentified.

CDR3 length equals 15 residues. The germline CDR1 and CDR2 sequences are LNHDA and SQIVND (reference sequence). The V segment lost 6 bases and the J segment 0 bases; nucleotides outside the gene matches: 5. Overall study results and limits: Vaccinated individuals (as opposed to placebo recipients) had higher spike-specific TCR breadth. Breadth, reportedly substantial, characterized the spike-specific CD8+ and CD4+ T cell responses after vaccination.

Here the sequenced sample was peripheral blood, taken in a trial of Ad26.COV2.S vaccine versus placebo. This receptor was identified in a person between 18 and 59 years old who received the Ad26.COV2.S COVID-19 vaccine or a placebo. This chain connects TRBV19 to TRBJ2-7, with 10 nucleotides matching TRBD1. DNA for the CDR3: TGTGCCAGTAGCATCAGGGACAGGGGCTCCTACGAGCAGTACTTC. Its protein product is CASSIRDRGSYEQYF.